One sample yielded the 7 T cell receptor beta chains listed below, sequenced in a study of shared clonotypes between healthy human individuals. Sequencing was performed with immunoSEQ multiplex PCR; in TCRdb, only in-frame clones are kept and a portion is missing. Of around 2,100,000 clones listed, approximately 94% are singletons. Cells designated naive CD8 were CD45RO-negative and were positively selected for CCR7, with terminally differentiated effector memory CD45RA+ cells excluded. The specimen was naive CD8+ T cells sorted from blood. These receptors originate from a man between 18 and 29 years old in good health.

The chain carries TRBV6-5 and TRBJ1-1; a possible D gene is TRBD1 (5 bases). Trimming took 2 bases from V and 3 from J, leaving 13 bases between them. CDR3 length: 15 amino acids. Germline V gives CDR1 MNHEY, CDR2 SVGAGI. The CDR3 is CASSYIGGQDTEAFF. DNA for the CDR3: TGTGCCAGCAGTTACATCGGGGGTCAGGACACTGAAGCTTTCTTT.

This rearrangement joins TRBV4-1 to TRBJ1-2, with D maybe TRBD1 (6 bases). The germline V and J ends were trimmed by 0 bases and 4 bases, with 12 bases remaining between them. Per germline, CDR1 MGHRA and CDR2 YSYEKL. This CDR3 comprises 15 residues. The CDR3 DNA follows: TGCGCCAGCAGCCAAGATGACGGGACATTCTATGGCTACACCTTC. It translates to CASSQDDGTFYGYTF.

The chain couples TRBV5-5 to TRBJ2-2; TRBD2 matches at 8 bases. CDR1 and CDR2 from the germline V gene are SGHKS and YYEKEE (reference sequence). The CDR3 contains 14 residues. V shed 4 bases and J 6 bases; nucleotides not matched to a gene: 5. Here the CDR3 reads CASSPWTSPGELFF. CDR3 nucleotide sequence: TGTGCCAGCAGCCCCTGGACTAGCCCCGGGGAGCTGTTTTTT.

Comment on this clone: The identical CDR3 is also encoded by other nucleotide sequences in the sample. The chain uses TRBV2 and TRBJ2-7; 7 nucleotides align to TRBD2. This CDR3 is built from 12 residues. Trimming at V came to 6 bases and at J to 2 bases, leaving 1 base not matched to a gene. CDR1 and CDR2 from the germline V gene are SNHLY and FYNNEI. The CDR3 sequence: CASSGRTYEQYF. The CDR3, as DNA: TGTGCCAGCAGCGGGAGGACCTACGAGCAGTACTTC.

The J gene is TRBJ2-5, the V gene TRBV4-1; weak D call: TRBD1 (6 bases). Trimming pared 1 base from V and 1 base from J, leaving 13 bases between. Germline V gene data show CDR1 as MGHRA and CDR2 as YSYEKL. The CDR3 extends over 16 amino acids. CDR3 coding DNA: TGCGCCAGCAGCCAAGGACCCGGGACACCCCAAGAGACCCAGTACTTC. This gives the protein CASSQGPGTPQETQYF.

The genes are TRBV5-4 and TRBJ1-5, with TRBD1 matching 10 bases. The CDR3 is made up of 15 amino acids. The J segment lost 6 bases and the V segment lost 2 bases, leaving 5 bases of the junction unmatched. In germline, CDR1 is SGHNT, CDR2 YYREEE (reference sequence). The CDR3 loop reads CASSLDRGLAQPQHF. The CDR3 DNA is TGTGCCAGCAGCTTAGACAGGGGGCTGGCTCAGCCCCAGCATTTT.

To note about this clone: Distinct nucleotide sequences in the sample also encode this CDR3. The V call is TRBV7-8, the J call TRBJ1-1; D gene ambiguous. The CDR3 has 14 residues. Germline V gene sequence: CDR1 SGHVS, CDR2 FQNEAQ. V was trimmed by 1 base and J by 3 bases, leaving 9 bases between them. CDR3 sequence (DNA): TGTGCCAGCAGCTTAGGGGGTGAGGACACTGAAGCTTTCTTT. This gives the protein CASSLGGEDTEAFF.